The entry below gives a single TCR beta chain sequence along with its context. Its antigen is as yet unknown. The data are from a study of post-analysis software for immune sequencing data. Study findings and constraints: F-measure co-clustering was strong for batch-matched samples. TRBV5-6, TRBV5-1 and TRBV20-1 belonged to a set of about five TRBV segments that were more frequent in patients than controls.

V shed 3 bases and J shed 0 bases, with 12 bases lying between them. Germline loops: CDR1 SGHRS, CDR2 YFSETQ. The CDR3 spans 15 residues. cDNA libraries for TCR beta contained unique molecular identifiers. One entry per CDR3 protein, called by TCRdb with MiXCR from the PCR reads. The sample shows approximately 660,000 distinct CDR3 sequences, 55% to 70% of them seen only once. The sequenced material came from blood. The gene calls are TRBV5-1 and TRBJ1-1; D uncertain. The receptor's source is a girl aged 2-10 years with multiple sclerosis. The CDR3 protein is CASSYYEGMNTEAFF. CDR3 DNA: TGCGCCAGCAGCTACTACGAGGGTATGAACACTGAAGCTTTCTTT.